This passage covers 26 T cell receptor beta chains from one sample sequenced in a study of blood T cell repertoires in COVID-19. Profiled with immunoSEQ multiplex PCR; TCRdb holds only in-frame clones, not every one. The sample carries about 220,000 clones, over 65% recorded once. The sequencing input was PBMCs or T cells enriched from blood (not recorded which). The receptor source for this set is an older woman who had recovered from COVID-19.

This clone was seen only once. The V call is TRBV12-5, the J call TRBJ1-2, with D possibly being TRBD1 (5 bases). There are 15 residues in the CDR3. Trimming took off 2 bases at V and 0 bases at J, with 10 bases between the two ends. CDR1 and CDR2 (germline): LGHNT, FRNRAP. The CDR3 DNA is TGTGCTAGTGGTTTGCATCGGGGGGCTAACTATGGCTACACCTTC. Protein sequence: CASGLHRGANYGYTF.

This chain joins TRBV7-7 and TRBJ2-5; a possible D gene is TRBD1 (5 bases). The CDR3 is made up of 15 amino acids. V was shortened by 5 bases and J by 5 bases, with 18 bases between the two germline ends. Germline V lookup: CDR1 SSHAT, CDR2 FNYEAQ (reference sequence). Here the CDR3 DNA reads TGTGCCAGCAGCCCTGTAGGAGACAAGGGGGAGACCCAGTACTTC. Protein sequence: CASSPVGDKGETQYF.

The chain employs TRBV14 and TRBJ2-3; 9 nucleotides match TRBD2. After removal of 4 bases from V and 2 bases from J, the junction contained 10 bases not matched to a gene. The CDR3 contains 17 residues. Germline CDR1 and CDR2: SGHDN and FVKESK. DNA of the CDR3: TGTGCCAGCAGCCGTAGACTAGCGGAAAAGTCCACAGATACGCAGTATTTT. Translating it yields CASSRRLAEKSTDTQYF.

V gene TRBV27 combines with J gene TRBJ1-2; D ambiguous. The V gene lost 6 bases and the J gene lost 1 base, with 9 bases spanning the gap. The CDR3 length is 13 residues. The V gene's germline CDR1 is MNHEY and CDR2 SMNVEV (reference sequence). CDR3 residues: CASRDSNNYGYTF. The CDR3 DNA follows: TGTGCCAGCAGAGACTCAAATAACTATGGCTACACCTTC.

The CDR3 DNA is TGTGCCAGTAGTTGGGGGCAGGGCCCGAACACTGAAGCTTTCTTT. Its translation is CASSWGQGPNTEAFF. The chain carries TRBV19 and TRBJ1-1; D might be TRBD1 (6 bases). The germline gives CDR1 LNHDA, CDR2 SQIVND (reference sequence). This CDR3 spans 15 amino acids. The germline V and J ends were trimmed by 5 bases and 1 base, with 14 bases remaining between them.

The chain joins TRBV12-3 or TRBV12-4 to TRBJ1-5; D remains ambiguous. The V gene lost 7 bases and the J gene lost 4 bases, with 11 bases spanning the gap. This CDR3 has 13 amino acids. The CDR3 nucleotides read TGTGCCAGCACCATGTCAGGAAATCAGCCCCAGCATTTT. This gives the protein CASTMSGNQPQHF.

The rearrangement joins TRBV5-5 to TRBJ2-7, with TRBD1 matching 7 bases. V lost 2 bases, J lost 1 base, and 6 bases stayed unmatched. Germline V gene sequence: CDR1 SGHKS, CDR2 YYEKEE (reference sequence). CDR3 length: 15 amino acids. Written as DNA, the CDR3 is TGTGCCAGCAGCTTCGGTTCGACAGGGTCCTACGAGCAGTACTTC. Amino acid sequence: CASSFGSTGSYEQYF.

V usage is TRBV5-1 and J usage is TRBJ2-2, with D possibly being TRBD1 (5 bases). V was shortened by 0 bases and J by 4 bases, with 13 bases between the two germline ends. The germline CDR1 and CDR2 sequences are SGHRS and YFSETQ. There are 16 residues in the CDR3. CDR3 sequence (DNA): TGCGCCAGCAGCTTGGGGTTACAGGTTTTCACCGGGGAGCTGTTTTTT. It codes for CASSLGLQVFTGELFF.

The chain couples TRBV7-2 to TRBJ1-5; D not resolved. Trimming shortened V by 5 bases and J by 1 base, and 12 bases separated the two germline ends. The CDR3 spans 15 residues. CDR1 SGHTA and CDR2 FQGNSA come from the germline V gene. Here the CDR3 reads CASSPSPRSNQPQHF. The CDR3 coding sequence is TGTGCCAGCAGCCCCTCGCCTCGGAGCAATCAGCCCCAGCATTTT.

The chain couples TRBV3-1 (or the pseudogene TRBV3-2) to TRBJ2-3; a possible D gene is TRBD1 (5 bases). V was pared by 2 bases and J by 3 bases, with 12 bases between. Germline V CDR1 and CDR2: LGHDT, YNNKEL (reference sequence). This CDR3 is 15 amino acids long. The CDR3: CASSQSSGITDTQYF. CDR3 DNA: TGTGCCAGCAGCCAATCGTCAGGGATTACAGATACGCAGTATTTT.

This clone has just a few counts. The chain joins TRBV29-1 to TRBJ2-4; the match to TRBD2 covers 8 bases. CDR1 and CDR2 (germline): SQVTM, ANQGSEA. J gave up 6 bases and V 1 base, and 11 bases lay outside the gene matches. The CDR3 has 16 residues. The CDR3 loop is CSVEGELAGGLNIQYF. CDR3 DNA sequence: TGCAGCGTTGAAGGCGAGCTAGCGGGCGGTCTAAACATTCAGTACTTC.

This clone has only one observation. The CDR3 reads CASSLVGSSYNEQFF. In nucleotides, the CDR3 is TGTGCCAGCAGCTTGGTAGGGAGCTCCTACAATGAGCAGTTCTTC. This chain joins TRBV5-6 and TRBJ2-1; D perhaps matches TRBD2 (5 bases). V was pared by 0 bases and J by 0 bases, with 7 bases between. Germline V lookup: CDR1 SGHDT, CDR2 YYEEEE. The CDR3 totals 15 residues.

V usage is TRBV5-1 and J usage is TRBJ2-5; 8 bases match TRBD1. Germline V gives CDR1 SGHRS, CDR2 YFSETQ. Germline trimming cut 0 bases from V and 4 bases from J; bases unmatched to any gene: 11. This CDR3 has 17 residues. CDR3 sequence reads: CASSLVTGRGQGETQYF. In nucleotides, the CDR3 is TGCGCCAGCAGCTTGGTCACGGGCAGGGGGCAGGGAGAGACCCAGTACTTC.

The chain couples TRBV2 to TRBJ1-5; 9 positions match TRBD1. CDR3 length: 13 residues. Germline V gives CDR1 SNHLY, CDR2 FYNNEI. Trimming removed 6 bases from V and 7 bases from J; junction bases left unmatched: 4. CDR3 region: CASRGQGRQPQHF. CDR3 coding DNA: TGTGCCAGCAGGGGACAGGGACGCCAGCCCCAGCATTTT.

This clone was detected only once. V gene TRBV5-4 combines with J gene TRBJ1-3; 8 positions agree with TRBD1. This CDR3 spans 16 amino acids. Germline V gene lookup returns CDR1 SGHNT and CDR2 YYREEE (reference sequence). With 1 base clipped from V and 3 bases from J, the junction kept 6 bases outside the gene matches. The CDR3 bases are TGTGCCAGCAGCTTGCAGGGGGCGCAGGGTGGAAACACCATATATTTT. Its translation is CASSLQGAQGGNTIYF.

This clone occurred once. V usage is TRBV14 and J usage is TRBJ2-5; D unresolved. V lost 3 bases and J 0 bases, leaving 17 bases between the germline ends. This CDR3 comprises 17 residues. The germline gives CDR1 SGHDN, CDR2 FVKESK. As DNA, the CDR3 is TGTGCCAGCAGCCATCCCTCCAGAGGAGTTTACCAAGAGACCCAGTACTTC. It is translated as CASSHPSRGVYQETQYF.

The chain combines TRBV6-1 with TRBJ2-7, with 10 bases lining up with TRBD1. This CDR3 has 14 amino acids. The germline V gene encodes CDR1 MNHNS and CDR2 SASEGT. With V trimmed by 2 bases and J by 6 bases, 4 bases remained unmatched. The CDR3 protein is CASSERDRGTEQYF. The CDR3 nucleotides read TGTGCCAGCAGTGAAAGGGACAGGGGTACCGAGCAGTACTTC.

The V gene is TRBV5-1, the J gene TRBJ2-7; no clear D gene. The germline V gene encodes CDR1 SGHRS and CDR2 YFSETQ. The CDR3 contains 14 residues. With 0 bases removed from V and 2 bases from J, the gap between germline ends came to 9 bases. DNA of the CDR3: TGCGCCAGCAGCTTGGCGGGTGGCCCCTACGAGCAGTACTTC. Its protein product is CASSLAGGPYEQYF.

The genes are TRBV3-1 (or the pseudogene TRBV3-2) and TRBJ1-5, with D unclear. Germline V gene lookup returns CDR1 LGHDT and CDR2 YNNKEL (reference sequence). V dropped 1 base and J dropped 5 bases, with 12 bases sitting between them. The CDR3 totals 15 residues. CDR3 protein: CASSQVRGADQPQHF. In DNA, the CDR3 is TGTGCCAGCAGCCAAGTGCGCGGCGCCGATCAGCCCCAGCATTTT.

This clone was detected only once. The V and J genes are TRBV30 and TRBJ2-2, with a weak D call TRBD2 (5 bases). This CDR3 contains 12 residues. CDR1 GTSNPN and CDR2 SVGIG come from the germline V gene (reference sequence). The ends were cut back, 3 bases at V and 5 bases at J, with 7 bases in the middle. The CDR3: CAWRRGTGELFF. In DNA, the CDR3 is TGTGCCTGGAGACGGGGAACCGGGGAGCTGTTTTTT.

The chain has TRBV11-2 and TRBJ2-6, with TRBD1 matching over 7 bases. J gave up 0 bases and V 5 bases, and 7 bases lay outside the gene matches. The CDR3 length is 17 residues. The germline gives CDR1 SGHAT, CDR2 FQNNGV. Here the CDR3 reads CASSKTGLLSGANVLTF. As DNA, the CDR3 is TGTGCCAGCAGCAAGACAGGGCTCCTCTCTGGGGCCAACGTCCTGACTTTC.

The rearrangement uses TRBV3-1 (or the pseudogene TRBV3-2) and TRBJ2-7; TRBD2 matches 11 bases. CDR3 length: 18 residues. The trim removed 0 bases at V and 0 bases at J, leaving 7 bases unmatched. In germline, CDR1 is LGHDT, CDR2 YNNKEL (reference sequence). As DNA, the CDR3 is TGTGCCAGCAGCCAAGATACGCCTAGCGGGGGGAGCTCCTACGAGCAGTACTTC. Translation gives CASSQDTPSGGSSYEQYF.

CDR3 in amino acids: CASSFLHLTSGGPGETQYF. The CDR3 region has the DNA TGTGCCAGCAGCTTCCTTCACCTGACTAGCGGGGGGCCGGGGGAGACCCAGTACTTC. This chain connects TRBV13 to TRBJ2-5; 13 positions match TRBD2. Germline V lookup: CDR1 PRHDT, CDR2 FYEKMQ (reference sequence). The CDR3 consists of 19 residues. The junction had 15 bases not matched to a gene; V was cut back by 3 bases and J by 5 bases.

In DNA form, the CDR3 reads TGTGCCAGCAGCTCCTCGGACAGACAAAACATTCAGTACTTC. Protein: CASSSSDRQNIQYF. The rearrangement links TRBV13 to TRBJ2-4; D is possibly TRBD1 (6 bases). The CDR3 length is 14 residues. V was cut by 4 bases and J by 5 bases, with 12 bases left in between. The V gene's germline CDR1 is PRHDT and CDR2 FYEKMQ (reference sequence).

CDR3 sequence (DNA): TGCAGCGTTGGACAGGGGGAAAGCACAGATACGCAGTATTTT. It encodes CSVGQGESTDTQYF. The chain links TRBV29-1 to TRBJ2-3; 9 bases map to TRBD1. The CDR3 is 14 residues long. Germline-derived CDR1 and CDR2 are SQVTM and ANQGSEA. V lost 4 bases, J lost 0 bases, and 2 bases stayed unmatched.

This chain connects TRBV24-1 to TRBJ2-7; 9 positions match TRBD1. V shed 6 bases and J 2 bases; nucleotides not matched to a gene: 4. From germline, CDR1 is KGHDR and CDR2 SFDVKD. This CDR3 contains 14 residues. CDR3 nucleotides: TGTGCCACCAGTCAGGGACAGGGAGCCTACGAGCAGTACTTC. This translates into CATSQGQGAYEQYF.